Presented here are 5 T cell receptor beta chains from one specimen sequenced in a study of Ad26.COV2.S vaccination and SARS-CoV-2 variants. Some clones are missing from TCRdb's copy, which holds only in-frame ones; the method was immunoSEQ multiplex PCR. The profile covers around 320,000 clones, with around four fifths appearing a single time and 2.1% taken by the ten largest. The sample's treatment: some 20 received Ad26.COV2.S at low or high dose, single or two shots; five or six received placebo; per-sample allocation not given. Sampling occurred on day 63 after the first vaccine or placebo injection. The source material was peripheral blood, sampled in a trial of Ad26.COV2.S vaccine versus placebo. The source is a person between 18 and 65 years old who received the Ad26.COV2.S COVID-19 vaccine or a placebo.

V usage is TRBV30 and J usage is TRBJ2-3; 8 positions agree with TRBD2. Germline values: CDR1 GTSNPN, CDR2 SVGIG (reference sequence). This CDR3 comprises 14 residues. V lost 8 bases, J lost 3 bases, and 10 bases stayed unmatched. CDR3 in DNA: TGTGCCCAAAGGGCCGCGGGGGGAACAGATACGCAGTATTTT. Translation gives CAQRAAGGTDTQYF.

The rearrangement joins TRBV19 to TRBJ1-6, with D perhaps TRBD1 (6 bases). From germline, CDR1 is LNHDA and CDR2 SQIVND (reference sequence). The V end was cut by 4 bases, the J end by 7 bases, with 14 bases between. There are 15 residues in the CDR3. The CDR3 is CASSNVRGINSPLHF. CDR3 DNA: TGTGCCAGTAGTAATGTCAGGGGTATAAATTCACCCCTCCACTTT.

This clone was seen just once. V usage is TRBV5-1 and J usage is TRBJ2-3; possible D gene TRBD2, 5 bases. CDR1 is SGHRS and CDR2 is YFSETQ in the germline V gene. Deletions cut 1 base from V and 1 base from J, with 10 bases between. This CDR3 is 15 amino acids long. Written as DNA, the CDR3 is TGCGCCAGCAGCTTGCCCTCAGCGGGCACAGATACGCAGTATTTT. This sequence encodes CASSLPSAGTDTQYF.

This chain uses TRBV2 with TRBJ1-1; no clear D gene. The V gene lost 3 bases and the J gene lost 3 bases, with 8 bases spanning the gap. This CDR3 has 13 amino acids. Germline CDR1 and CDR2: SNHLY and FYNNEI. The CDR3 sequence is CASSDQQYTEAFF. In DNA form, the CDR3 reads TGTGCCAGCAGTGACCAACAGTACACTGAAGCTTTCTTT.

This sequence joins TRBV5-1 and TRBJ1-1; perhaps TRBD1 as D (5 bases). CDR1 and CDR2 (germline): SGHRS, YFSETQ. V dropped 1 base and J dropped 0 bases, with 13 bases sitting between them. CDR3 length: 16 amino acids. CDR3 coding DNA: TGCGCCAGCAGCTTGTCTGCAGGGAAGTTGAACACTGAAGCTTTCTTT. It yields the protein CASSLSAGKLNTEAFF. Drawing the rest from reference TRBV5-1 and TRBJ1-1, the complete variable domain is KAGVTQTPRYLIKTRGQQVTLSCSPISGHRSVSWYQQTPGQGLQFLFEYFSETQRNKGNFPGRFSGRQFSNSRSEMNVSTLELGDSALYLCASSLSAGKLNTEAFFGQGTRLTVV.